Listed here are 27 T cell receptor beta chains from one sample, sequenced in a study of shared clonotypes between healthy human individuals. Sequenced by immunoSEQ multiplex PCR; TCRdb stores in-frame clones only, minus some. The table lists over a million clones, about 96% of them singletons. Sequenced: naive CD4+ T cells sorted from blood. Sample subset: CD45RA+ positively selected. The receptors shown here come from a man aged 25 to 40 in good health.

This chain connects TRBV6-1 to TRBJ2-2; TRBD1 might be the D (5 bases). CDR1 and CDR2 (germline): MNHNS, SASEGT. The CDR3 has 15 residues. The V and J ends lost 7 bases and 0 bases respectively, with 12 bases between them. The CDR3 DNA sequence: TGTGCCAGCACCAGGACACGACCGAACACCGGGGAGCTGTTTTTT. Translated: CASTRTRPNTGELFF.

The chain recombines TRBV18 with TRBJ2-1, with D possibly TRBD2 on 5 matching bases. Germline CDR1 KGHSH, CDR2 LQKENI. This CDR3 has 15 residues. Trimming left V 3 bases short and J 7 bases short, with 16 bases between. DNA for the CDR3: TGTGCCAGCTCACCCGCGGAACTAGTAGGTAATGAGCAGTTCTTC. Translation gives CASSPAELVGNEQFF.

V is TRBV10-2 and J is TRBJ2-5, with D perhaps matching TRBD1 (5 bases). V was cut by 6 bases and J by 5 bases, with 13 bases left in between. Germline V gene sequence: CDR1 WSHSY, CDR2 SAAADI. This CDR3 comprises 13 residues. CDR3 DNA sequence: TGCGCCAGCAGCCCCAGGGTAAGGGAGACCCAGTACTTC. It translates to CASSPRVRETQYF.

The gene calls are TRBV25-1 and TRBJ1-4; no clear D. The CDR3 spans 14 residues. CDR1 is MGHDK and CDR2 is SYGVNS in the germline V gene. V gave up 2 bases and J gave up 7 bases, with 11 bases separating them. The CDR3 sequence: CASSEARFGEKLFF. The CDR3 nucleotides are TGTGCCAGCAGTGAAGCCAGGTTCGGTGAAAAACTGTTTTTT. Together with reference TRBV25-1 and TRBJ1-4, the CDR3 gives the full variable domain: EADIYQTPRYLVIGTGKKITLECSQTMGHDKMYWYQQDPGMELHLIHYSYGVNSTEKGDLSSESTVSRIRTEHFPLTLESARPSHTSQYLCASSEARFGEKLFFGSGTQLSVL.

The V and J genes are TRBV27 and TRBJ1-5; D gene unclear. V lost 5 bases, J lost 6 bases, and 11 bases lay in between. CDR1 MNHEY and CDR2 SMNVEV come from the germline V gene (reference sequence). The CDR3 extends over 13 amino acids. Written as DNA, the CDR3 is TGTGCCAGCAGTCGCTTCTTGGGTCAGCCCCAGCATTTT. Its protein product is CASSRFLGQPQHF.

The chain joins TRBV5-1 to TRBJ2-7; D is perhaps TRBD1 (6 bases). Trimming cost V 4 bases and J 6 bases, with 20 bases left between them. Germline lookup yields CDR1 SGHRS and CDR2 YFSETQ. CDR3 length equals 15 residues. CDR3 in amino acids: CASSPTHREMGEQYF. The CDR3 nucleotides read TGCGCCAGCAGCCCAACACACAGGGAAATGGGCGAGCAGTACTTC.

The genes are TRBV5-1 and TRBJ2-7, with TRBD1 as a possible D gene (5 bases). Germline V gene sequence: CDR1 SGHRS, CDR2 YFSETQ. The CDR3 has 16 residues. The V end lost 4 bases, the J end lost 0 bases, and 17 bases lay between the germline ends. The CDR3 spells CASSQKIRGHSYEQYF. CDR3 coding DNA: TGCGCCAGCAGCCAAAAAATTCGAGGACACTCCTACGAGCAGTACTTC.

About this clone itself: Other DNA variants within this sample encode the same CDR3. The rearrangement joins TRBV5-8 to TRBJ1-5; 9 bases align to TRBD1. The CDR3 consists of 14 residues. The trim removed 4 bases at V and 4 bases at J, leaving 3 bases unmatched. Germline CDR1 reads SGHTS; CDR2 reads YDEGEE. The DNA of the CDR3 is TGTGCCAGCAGCGCAGACAGGGGGAATCAGCCCCAGCATTTT. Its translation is CASSADRGNQPQHF.

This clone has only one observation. The CDR3 nucleotides are TGTGCCAGCAGCGAGACTAGCGGGAGGCATACCTACGAGCAGTACTTC. Translation: CASSETSGRHTYEQYF. The genes are TRBV9 and TRBJ2-7, with 13 bases identical to TRBD2. Trimming cost V 3 bases and J 2 bases; bases outside gene matches: 5. Germline CDR1 and CDR2: SGDLS and YYNGEE. This CDR3 is built from 16 residues.

The DNA for the CDR3 is TGTGCCAGCAGCGCTACAGGGGGCCGGGGCAATGAGCAGTTCTTC. Amino acid sequence: CASSATGGRGNEQFF. V is TRBV9 and J is TRBJ2-1; TRBD1 aligns across 9 bases. The CDR3 loop spans 15 amino acids. Germline V gives CDR1 SGDLS, CDR2 YYNGEE. V was clipped by 3 bases and J by 6 bases; unmatched bases: 7. Together with reference TRBV9 and TRBJ2-1, the CDR3 gives the full variable domain: DSGVTQTPKHLITATGQRVTLRCSPRSGDLSVYWYQQSLDQGLQFLIQYYNGEERAKGNILERFSAQQFPDLHSELNLSSLELGDSALYFCASSATGGRGNEQFFGPGTRLTVL.

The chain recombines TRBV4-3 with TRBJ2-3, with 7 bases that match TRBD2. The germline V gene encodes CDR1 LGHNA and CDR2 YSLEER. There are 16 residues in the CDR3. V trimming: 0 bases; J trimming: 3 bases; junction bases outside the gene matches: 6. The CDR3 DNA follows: TGCGCCAGCAGCCAAGATAGTGCGGGAGCTACAGATACGCAGTATTTT. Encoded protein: CASSQDSAGATDTQYF.

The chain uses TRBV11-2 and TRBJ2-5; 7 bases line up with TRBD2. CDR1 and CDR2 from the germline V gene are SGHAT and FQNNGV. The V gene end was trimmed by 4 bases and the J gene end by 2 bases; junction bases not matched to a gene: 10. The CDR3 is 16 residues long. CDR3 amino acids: CASSSMMGRVQETQYF. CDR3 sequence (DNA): TGTGCCAGCAGCTCGATGATGGGGAGGGTACAAGAGACCCAGTACTTC.

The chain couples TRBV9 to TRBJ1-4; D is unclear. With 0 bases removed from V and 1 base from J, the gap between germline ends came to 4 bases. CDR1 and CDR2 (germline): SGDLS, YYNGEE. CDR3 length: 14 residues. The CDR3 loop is CASSVAITNEKLFF. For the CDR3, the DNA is TGTGCCAGCAGCGTAGCCATAACTAATGAAAAACTGTTTTTT.

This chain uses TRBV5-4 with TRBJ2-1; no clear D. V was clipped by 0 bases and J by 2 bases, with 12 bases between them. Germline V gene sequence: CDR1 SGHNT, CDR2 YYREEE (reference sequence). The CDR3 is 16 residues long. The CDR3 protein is CASSLGSPSPYNEQFF. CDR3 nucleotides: TGTGCCAGCAGCTTGGGATCCCCTAGTCCCTACAATGAGCAGTTCTTC.

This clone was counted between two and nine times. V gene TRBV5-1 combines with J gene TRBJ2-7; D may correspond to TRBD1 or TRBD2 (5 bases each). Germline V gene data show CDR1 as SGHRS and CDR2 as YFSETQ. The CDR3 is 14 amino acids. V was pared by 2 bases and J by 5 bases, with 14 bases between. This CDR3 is CASSFSPGTHEQYF. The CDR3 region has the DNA TGCGCCAGCAGCTTTTCACCAGGGACCCACGAGCAGTACTTC.

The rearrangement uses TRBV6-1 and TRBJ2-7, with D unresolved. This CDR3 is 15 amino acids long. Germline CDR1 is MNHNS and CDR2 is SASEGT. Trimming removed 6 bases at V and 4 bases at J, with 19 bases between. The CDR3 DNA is TGTGCCAGCAGCGCTCTTTCGTCAATAGGTTACGAGCAGTACTTC. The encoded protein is CASSALSSIGYEQYF.

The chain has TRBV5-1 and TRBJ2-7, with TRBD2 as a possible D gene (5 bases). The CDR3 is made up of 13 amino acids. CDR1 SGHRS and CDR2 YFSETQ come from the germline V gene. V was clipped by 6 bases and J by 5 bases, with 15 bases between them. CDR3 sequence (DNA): TGCGCCAGCACGTCAGTAGCGAGCGACGAGCAGTACTTC. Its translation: CASTSVASDEQYF.

The CDR3 DNA follows: TGTGCCAGCAGGAAGACGGGACAGGGGGCGGTCGAGCAGTACTTC. It codes for CASRKTGQGAVEQYF. The chain employs TRBV2 and TRBJ2-7; 12 bases line up with TRBD1. CDR3 size: 15 residues. The germline V gene encodes CDR1 SNHLY and CDR2 FYNNEI. The trim removed 6 bases at V and 6 bases at J, leaving 9 bases unmatched.

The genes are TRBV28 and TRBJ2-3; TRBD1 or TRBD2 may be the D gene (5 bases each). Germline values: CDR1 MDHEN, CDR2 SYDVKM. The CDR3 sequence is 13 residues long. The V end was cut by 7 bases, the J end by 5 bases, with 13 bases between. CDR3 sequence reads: CASTLGVIDTQYF. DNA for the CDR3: TGTGCCAGCACCCTGGGGGTGATAGATACGCAGTATTTT.

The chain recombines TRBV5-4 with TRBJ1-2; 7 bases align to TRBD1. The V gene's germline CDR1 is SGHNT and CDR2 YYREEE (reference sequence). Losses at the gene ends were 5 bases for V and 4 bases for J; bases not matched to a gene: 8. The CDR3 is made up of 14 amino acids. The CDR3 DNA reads TGTGCCAGCAGATTTGAGGGGGCCGGCTATGGCTACACCTTC. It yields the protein CASRFEGAGYGYTF.

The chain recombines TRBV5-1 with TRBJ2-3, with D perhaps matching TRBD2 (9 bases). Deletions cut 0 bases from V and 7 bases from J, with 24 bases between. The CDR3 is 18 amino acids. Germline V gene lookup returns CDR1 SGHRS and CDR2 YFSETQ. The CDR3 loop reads CASSLGQGSASGTNTQYF. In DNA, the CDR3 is TGCGCCAGCAGCTTGGGACAGGGGTCCGCTAGCGGGACAAATACGCAGTATTTT.

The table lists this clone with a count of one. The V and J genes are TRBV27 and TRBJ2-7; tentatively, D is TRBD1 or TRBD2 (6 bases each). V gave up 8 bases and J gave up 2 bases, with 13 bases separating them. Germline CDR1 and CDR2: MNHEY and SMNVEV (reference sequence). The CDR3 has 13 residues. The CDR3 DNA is TGTGCCAGCTGTAGTAGGGGGGCCTACGAGCAGTACTTC. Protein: CASCSRGAYEQYF.

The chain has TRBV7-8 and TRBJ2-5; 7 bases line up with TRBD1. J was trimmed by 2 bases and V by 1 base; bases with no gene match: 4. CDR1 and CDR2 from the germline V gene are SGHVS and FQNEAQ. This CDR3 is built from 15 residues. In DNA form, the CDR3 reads TGTGCCAGCAGCTTAGGACAGGGAGTACAAGAGACCCAGTACTTC. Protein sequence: CASSLGQGVQETQYF.

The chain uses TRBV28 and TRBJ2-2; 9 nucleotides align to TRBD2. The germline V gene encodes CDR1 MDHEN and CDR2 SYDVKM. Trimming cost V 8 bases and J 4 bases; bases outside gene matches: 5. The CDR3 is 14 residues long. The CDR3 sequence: CASAGGPSTGELFF. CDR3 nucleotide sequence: TGTGCCAGCGCGGGAGGGCCAAGCACCGGGGAGCTGTTTTTT. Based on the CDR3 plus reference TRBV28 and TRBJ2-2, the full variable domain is DVKVTQSSRYLVKRTGEKVFLECVQDMDHENMFWYRQDPGLGLRLIYFSYDVKMKEKGDIPEGYSVSREKKERFSLILESASTNQTSMYLCASAGGPSTGELFFGEGSRLTVL.

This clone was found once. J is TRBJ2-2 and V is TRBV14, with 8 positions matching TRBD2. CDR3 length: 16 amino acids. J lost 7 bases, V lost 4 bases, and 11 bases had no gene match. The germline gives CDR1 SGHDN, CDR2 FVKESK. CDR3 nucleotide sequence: TGTGCCAGCAGCCTCCGAGCGGGAGTGGGGGTCGGGGAGCTGTTTTTT. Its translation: CASSLRAGVGVGELFF.

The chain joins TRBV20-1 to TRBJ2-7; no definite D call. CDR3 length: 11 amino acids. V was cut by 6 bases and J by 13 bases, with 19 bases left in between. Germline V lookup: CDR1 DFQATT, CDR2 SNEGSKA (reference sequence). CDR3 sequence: CSARRTLHYYF. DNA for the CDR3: TGCAGTGCGAGACGTACTCTCCACTATTACTTC.

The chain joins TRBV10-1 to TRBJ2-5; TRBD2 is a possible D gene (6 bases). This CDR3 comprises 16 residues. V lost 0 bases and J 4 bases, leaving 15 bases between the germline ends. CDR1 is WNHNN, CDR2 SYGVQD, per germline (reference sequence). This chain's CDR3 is CASSESGTPGGETQYF. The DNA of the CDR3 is TGCGCCAGCAGTGAGTCGGGGACCCCCGGGGGAGAGACCCAGTACTTC.